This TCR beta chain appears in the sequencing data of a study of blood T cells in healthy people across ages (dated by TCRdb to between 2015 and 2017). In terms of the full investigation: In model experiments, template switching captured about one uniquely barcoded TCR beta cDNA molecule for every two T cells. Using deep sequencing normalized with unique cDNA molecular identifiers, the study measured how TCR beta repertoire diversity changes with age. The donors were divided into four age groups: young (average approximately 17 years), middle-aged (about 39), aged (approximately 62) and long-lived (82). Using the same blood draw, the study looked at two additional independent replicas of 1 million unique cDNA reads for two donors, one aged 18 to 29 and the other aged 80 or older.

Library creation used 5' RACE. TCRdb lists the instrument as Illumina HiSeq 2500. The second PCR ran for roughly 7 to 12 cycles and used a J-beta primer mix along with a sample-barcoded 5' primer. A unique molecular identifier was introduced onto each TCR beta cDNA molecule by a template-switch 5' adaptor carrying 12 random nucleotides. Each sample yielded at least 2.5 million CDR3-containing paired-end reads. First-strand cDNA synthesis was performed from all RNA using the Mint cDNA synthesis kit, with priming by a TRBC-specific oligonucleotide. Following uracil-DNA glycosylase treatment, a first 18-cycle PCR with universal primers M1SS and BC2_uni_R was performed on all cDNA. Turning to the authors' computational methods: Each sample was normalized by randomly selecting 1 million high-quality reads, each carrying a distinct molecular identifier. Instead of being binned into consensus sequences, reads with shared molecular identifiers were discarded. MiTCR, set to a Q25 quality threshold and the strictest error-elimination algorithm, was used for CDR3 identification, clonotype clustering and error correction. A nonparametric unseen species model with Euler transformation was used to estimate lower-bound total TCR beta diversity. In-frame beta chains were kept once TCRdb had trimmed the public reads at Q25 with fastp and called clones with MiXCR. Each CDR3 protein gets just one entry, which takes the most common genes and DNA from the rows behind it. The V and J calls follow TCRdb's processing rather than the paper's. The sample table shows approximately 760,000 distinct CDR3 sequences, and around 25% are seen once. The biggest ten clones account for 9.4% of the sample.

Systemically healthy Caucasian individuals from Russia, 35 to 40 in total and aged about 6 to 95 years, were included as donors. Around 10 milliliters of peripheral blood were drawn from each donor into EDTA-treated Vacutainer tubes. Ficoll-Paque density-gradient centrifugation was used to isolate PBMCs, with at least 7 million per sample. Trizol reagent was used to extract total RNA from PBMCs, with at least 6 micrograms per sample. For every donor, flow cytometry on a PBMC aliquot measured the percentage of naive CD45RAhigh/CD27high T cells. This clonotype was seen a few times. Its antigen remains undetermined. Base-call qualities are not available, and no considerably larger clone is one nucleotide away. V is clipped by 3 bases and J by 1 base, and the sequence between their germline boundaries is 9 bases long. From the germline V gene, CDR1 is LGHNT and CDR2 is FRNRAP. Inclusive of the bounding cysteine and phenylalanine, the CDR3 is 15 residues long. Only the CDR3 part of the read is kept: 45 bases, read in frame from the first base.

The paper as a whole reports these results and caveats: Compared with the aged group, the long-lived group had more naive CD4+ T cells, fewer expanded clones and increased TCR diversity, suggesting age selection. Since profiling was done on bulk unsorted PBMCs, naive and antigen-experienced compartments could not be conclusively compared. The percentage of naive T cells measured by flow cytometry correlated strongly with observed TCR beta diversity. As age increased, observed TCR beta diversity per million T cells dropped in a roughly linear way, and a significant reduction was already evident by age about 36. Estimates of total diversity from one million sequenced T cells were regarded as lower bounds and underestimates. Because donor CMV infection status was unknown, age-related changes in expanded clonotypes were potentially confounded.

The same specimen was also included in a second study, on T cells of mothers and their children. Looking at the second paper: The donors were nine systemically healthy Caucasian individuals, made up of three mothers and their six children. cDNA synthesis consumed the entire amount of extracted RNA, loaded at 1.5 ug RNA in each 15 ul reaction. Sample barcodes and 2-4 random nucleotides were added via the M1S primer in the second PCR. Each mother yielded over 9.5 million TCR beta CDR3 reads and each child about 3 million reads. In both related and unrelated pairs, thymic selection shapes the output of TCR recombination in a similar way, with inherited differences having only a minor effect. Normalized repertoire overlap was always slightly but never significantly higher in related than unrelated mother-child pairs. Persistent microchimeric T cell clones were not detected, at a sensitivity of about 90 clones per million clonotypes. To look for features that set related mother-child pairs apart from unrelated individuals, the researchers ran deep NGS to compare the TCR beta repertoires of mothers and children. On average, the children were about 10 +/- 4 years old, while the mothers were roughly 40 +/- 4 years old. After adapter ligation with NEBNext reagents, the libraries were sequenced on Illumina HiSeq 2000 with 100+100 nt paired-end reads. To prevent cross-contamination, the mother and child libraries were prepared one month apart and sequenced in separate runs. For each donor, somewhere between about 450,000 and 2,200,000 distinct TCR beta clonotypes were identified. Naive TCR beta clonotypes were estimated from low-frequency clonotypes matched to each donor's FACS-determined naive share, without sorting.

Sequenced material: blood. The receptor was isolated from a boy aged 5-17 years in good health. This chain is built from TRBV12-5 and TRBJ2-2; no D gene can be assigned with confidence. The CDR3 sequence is CASGFMGGNTGELFF. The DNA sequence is TGTGCTAGTGGTTTTATGGGTGGGAACACCGGGGAGCTGTTTTTT.